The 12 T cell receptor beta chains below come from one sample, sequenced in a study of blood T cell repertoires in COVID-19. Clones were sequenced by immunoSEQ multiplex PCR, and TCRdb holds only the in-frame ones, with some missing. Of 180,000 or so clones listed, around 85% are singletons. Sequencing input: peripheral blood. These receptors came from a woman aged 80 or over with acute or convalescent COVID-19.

The CDR3: CASSTQGAGSGNTIYF. The CDR3 DNA reads TGTGCCAGTAGTACCCAGGGGGCCGGTTCTGGAAACACCATATATTTT. The V gene is TRBV19, the J gene TRBJ1-3; 8 nucleotides match TRBD1. The CDR3 totals 16 residues. CDR1 is LNHDA, CDR2 SQIVND, per germline (reference sequence). Trimming at V came to 4 bases and at J to 1 base, leaving 6 bases not matched to a gene.

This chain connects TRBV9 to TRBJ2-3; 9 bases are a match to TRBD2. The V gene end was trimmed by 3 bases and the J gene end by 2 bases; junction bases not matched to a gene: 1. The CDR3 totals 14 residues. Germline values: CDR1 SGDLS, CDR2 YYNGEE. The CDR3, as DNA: TGTGCCAGCAGCGGACTAGCGGTCACAGATACGCAGTATTTT. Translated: CASSGLAVTDTQYF.

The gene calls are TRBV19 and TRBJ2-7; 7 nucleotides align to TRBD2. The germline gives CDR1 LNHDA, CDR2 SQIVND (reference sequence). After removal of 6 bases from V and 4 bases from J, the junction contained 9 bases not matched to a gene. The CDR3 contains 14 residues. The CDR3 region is CASSTLTSRYEQYF. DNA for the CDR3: TGTGCCAGTAGCACCCTGACTAGCAGGTACGAGCAGTACTTC.

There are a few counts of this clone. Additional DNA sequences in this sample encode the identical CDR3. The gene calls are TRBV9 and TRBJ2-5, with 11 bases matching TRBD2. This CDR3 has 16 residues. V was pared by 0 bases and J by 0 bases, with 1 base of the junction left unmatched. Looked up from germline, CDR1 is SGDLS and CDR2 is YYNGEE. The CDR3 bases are TGTGCCAGCAGCGTAGCTAGCGGGGGGTACCAAGAGACCCAGTACTTC. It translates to CASSVASGGYQETQYF.

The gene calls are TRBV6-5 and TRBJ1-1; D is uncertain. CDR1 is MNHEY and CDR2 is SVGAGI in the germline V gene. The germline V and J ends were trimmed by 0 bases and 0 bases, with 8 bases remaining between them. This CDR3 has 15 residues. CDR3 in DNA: TGTGCCAGCAGTTACTCCAGATACATGAACACTGAAGCTTTCTTT. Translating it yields CASSYSRYMNTEAFF.

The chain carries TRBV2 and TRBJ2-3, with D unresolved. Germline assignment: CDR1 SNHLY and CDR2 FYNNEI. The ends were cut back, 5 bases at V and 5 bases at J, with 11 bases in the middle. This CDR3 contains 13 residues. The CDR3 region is CASSRSGRDTQYF. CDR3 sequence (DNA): TGTGCCAGCAGTCGGTCAGGTCGAGATACGCAGTATTTT. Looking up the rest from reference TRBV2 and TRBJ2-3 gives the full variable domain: EPEVTQTPSHQVTQMGQEVILRCVPISNHLYFYWYRQILGQKVEFLVSFYNNEISEKSEIFDDQFSVERPDGSNFTLKIRSTKLEDSAMYFCASSRSGRDTQYFGPGTRLTVL.

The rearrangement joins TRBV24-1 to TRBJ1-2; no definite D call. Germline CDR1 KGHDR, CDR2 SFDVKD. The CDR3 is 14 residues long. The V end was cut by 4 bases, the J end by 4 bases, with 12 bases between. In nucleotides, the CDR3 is TGTGCCACCAGTGAAACCGGGAGCTTCTATGGCTACACCTTC. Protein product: CATSETGSFYGYTF.

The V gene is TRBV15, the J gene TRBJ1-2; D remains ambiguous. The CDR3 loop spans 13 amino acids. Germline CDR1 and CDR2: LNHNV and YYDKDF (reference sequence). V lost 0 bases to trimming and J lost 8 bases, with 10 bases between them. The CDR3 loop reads CATSRDGALGYTF. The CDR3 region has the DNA TGTGCCACCAGCAGAGATGGAGCATTAGGCTACACCTTC.

CDR3 protein: CASSLDPAGAYTGELFF. The CDR3 nucleotides read TGCGCCAGCAGCTTGGACCCAGCGGGAGCCTACACCGGGGAGCTGTTTTTT. V is TRBV5-1 and J is TRBJ2-2; TRBD2 agrees at 8 bases. After removal of 0 bases from V and 3 bases from J, the junction contained 7 bases not matched to a gene. This CDR3 region has 17 residues. The V gene's germline CDR1 is SGHRS and CDR2 YFSETQ.

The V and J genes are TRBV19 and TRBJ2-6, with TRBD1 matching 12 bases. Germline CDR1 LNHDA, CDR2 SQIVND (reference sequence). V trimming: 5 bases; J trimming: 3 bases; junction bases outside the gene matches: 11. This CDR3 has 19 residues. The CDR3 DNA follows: TGTGCCAGTAGTGCCGCCGGGACAGGGGGCGCAGGTGGGGCCAACGTCCTGACTTTC. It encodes CASSAAGTGGAGGANVLTF. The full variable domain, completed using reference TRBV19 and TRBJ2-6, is DGGITQSPKYLFRKEGQNVTLSCEQNLNHDAMYWYRQDPGQGLRLIYYSQIVNDFQKGDIAEGYSVSREKKESFPLTVTSAQKNPTAFYLCASSAAGTGGAGGANVLTFGAGSRLTVL.

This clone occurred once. The CDR3 here is CSASHPGQGGHEQFF. The DNA for the CDR3 is TGCAGTGCTAGTCATCCGGGACAGGGGGGCCATGAGCAGTTCTTC. This rearrangement joins TRBV20-1 to TRBJ2-1, with 11 positions matching TRBD1. J was trimmed by 8 bases and V by 3 bases; bases with no gene match: 9. The CDR3 runs to 15 residues. The germline gives CDR1 DFQATT, CDR2 SNEGSKA (reference sequence).

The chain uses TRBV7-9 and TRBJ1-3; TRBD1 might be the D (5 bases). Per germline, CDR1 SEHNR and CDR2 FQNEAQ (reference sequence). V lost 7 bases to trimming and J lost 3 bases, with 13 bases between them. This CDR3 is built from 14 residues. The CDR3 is CASNPGWGGNTIYF. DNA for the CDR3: TGTGCCAGCAACCCAGGGTGGGGTGGAAACACCATATATTTT. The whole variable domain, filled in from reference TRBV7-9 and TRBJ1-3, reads DTGVSQNPRHKITKRGQNVTFRCDPISEHNRLYWYRQTLGQGPEFLTYFQNEAQLEKSRLLSDRFSAERPKGSFSTLEIQRTEQGDSAMYLCASNPGWGGNTIYFGEGSWLTVV.